The rows below give T cell receptor beta chains drawn from one sample of a study of T-cell memory formation after mild COVID-19. TCRdb fed the 5' RACE reads into MiXCR, producing one record per CDR3 protein. Found here are hundreds of thousands of distinct CDR3 sequences, 18% of them singletons; the top ten hold more than 10%. What was sequenced was PBMCs or a T cell subset sorted from them (not recorded which). Source of these receptors: an adult woman who had mild COVID-19 (a few samples of this study predate the infection). Cell type and time point are not known. Each CDR3 is given with its conserved first and last residue. D genes are given only for firm matches. Size is stated for part of the rows, as once, few or many counts, or as a class when the clone is expanded.

j_gene: TRBJ1-2
v_gene: TRBV3-1
d_gene: NA
abundance: NA
CDR3nt: TGTGCCAGCAGCCTAGAGGAGAGCGCAGCTAACTATGGCTACACCTTC
CDR3aa: CASSLEESAANYGYTF

j_gene: TRBJ1-1
v_gene: TRBV5-1
d_gene: NA
abundance: NA
CDR3nt: TGCGCCAGCAGCATGACTCCCACGTCATCTGAAGCTTTCTTT
CDR3aa: CASSMTPTSSEAFF

j_gene: TRBJ2-3
v_gene: TRBV12-3/TRBV12-4
d_gene: TRBD2
abundance: few
CDR3nt: TGTGCCAGCAGTTTGGGTAGCGGGGTTACAGATACGCAGTATTTT
CDR3aa: CASSLGSGVTDTQYF

j_gene: TRBJ1-5
v_gene: TRBV25-1
d_gene: NA
abundance: NA
CDR3nt: TGTGCCAGCAGTGAAACCCAGGTAAATCAGCCCCAGCATTTT
CDR3aa: CASSETQVNQPQHF

j_gene: TRBJ2-7
v_gene: TRBV12-3/TRBV12-4
d_gene: TRBD1
abundance: NA
CDR3nt: TGTGCCAGCAGTTGGAACAGGGGGCGCGCATACGAGCAGTACTTC
CDR3aa: CASSWNRGRAYEQYF

j_gene: TRBJ2-3
v_gene: TRBV3-1
d_gene: NA
abundance: NA
CDR3nt: TGTGCCAGCAGCCAAGGACTCATGATGGGCACAGATACGCAGTATTTT
CDR3aa: CASSQGLMMGTDTQYF

j_gene: TRBJ1-3
v_gene: TRBV11-2
d_gene: TRBD1
abundance: NA
CDR3nt: TGTGCCAGCAGCCCGCGACAGGGTCGGTTGACTGGAAACACCATATATTTT
CDR3aa: CASSPRQGRLTGNTIYF

j_gene: TRBJ1-1
v_gene: TRBV29-1
d_gene: NA
abundance: few
CDR3nt: TGCAGCGTTGGACAAAATCTTCGGGTGAACACTGAAGCTTTCTTT
CDR3aa: CSVGQNLRVNTEAFF

j_gene: TRBJ2-3
v_gene: TRBV12-3/TRBV12-4
d_gene: NA
abundance: NA
CDR3nt: TGTGCCAGCAGCTCATTGAGGGGGGAGAAGCAAGATACGCAGTATTTT
CDR3aa: CASSSLRGEKQDTQYF

j_gene: TRBJ1-4
v_gene: TRBV20-1
d_gene: TRBD1
abundance: few
CDR3nt: TGCAGTGCTCGGGACAGGGGAACATCAACTAATGAAAAACTGTTTTTT
CDR3aa: CSARDRGTSTNEKLFF

j_gene: TRBJ2-2
v_gene: TRBV7-8
d_gene: NA
abundance: NA
CDR3nt: TGTGCCAGCAGGAATCGTGCGAACACCGGGGAGCTGTTTTTT
CDR3aa: CASRNRANTGELFF

j_gene: TRBJ1-2
v_gene: TRBV29-1
d_gene: NA
abundance: NA
CDR3nt: TGCAGCGTACCAACAGGGTCCGGCTACACCTTC
CDR3aa: CSVPTGSGYTF

j_gene: TRBJ2-3
v_gene: TRBV7-2
d_gene: TRBD2
abundance: NA
CDR3nt: TGTGCCAGCAGCTTCGGGGGGGCGGCAGATACGCAGTATTTT
CDR3aa: CASSFGGAADTQYF

j_gene: TRBJ1-5
v_gene: TRBV4-1
d_gene: NA
abundance: NA
CDR3nt: TGCGCCAGCAGCCAAGGGCTCGCTAGCAATCAGCCCCAGCATTTT
CDR3aa: CASSQGLASNQPQHF

j_gene: TRBJ1-1
v_gene: TRBV20-1
d_gene: NA
abundance: NA
CDR3nt: TGCAGTGCCAGGGCGGGAATTTACACTGAAGCTTTCTTT
CDR3aa: CSARAGIYTEAFF

j_gene: TRBJ2-7
v_gene: TRBV7-3
d_gene: TRBD2
abundance: few
CDR3nt: TGTGCCAGCAGCTCTCTGACTAGCGGGAGTAACGAGCAGTACTTC
CDR3aa: CASSSLTSGSNEQYF

j_gene: TRBJ2-7
v_gene: TRBV20-1
d_gene: NA
abundance: few
CDR3nt: TGCAGTGCTAGGCCTCGGCTTAGCTCCTACGAGCAGTACTTC
CDR3aa: CSARPRLSSYEQYF

j_gene: TRBJ2-7
v_gene: TRBV7-6
d_gene: NA
abundance: few
CDR3nt: TGTGCCAGCAGCTTAGAGGGCAGGGGCGAGCAGTACTTC
CDR3aa: CASSLEGRGEQYF

j_gene: TRBJ2-3
v_gene: TRBV7-2
d_gene: NA
abundance: few
CDR3nt: TGTGCCAGCAGCTTAGAGGTGGGGCTCCGATATACGCAGTATTTT
CDR3aa: CASSLEVGLRYTQYF

j_gene: TRBJ2-3
v_gene: TRBV29-1
d_gene: NA
abundance: NA
CDR3nt: TGCAGCGTTGGAGTGGCTATCAGCACAGATACGCAGTATTTT
CDR3aa: CSVGVAISTDTQYF

j_gene: TRBJ1-6
v_gene: TRBV15
d_gene: NA
abundance: few
CDR3nt: TGTGCCACCAGCACCTCAGGGACCAATTCACCCCTCCACTTT
CDR3aa: CATSTSGTNSPLHF

j_gene: TRBJ2-6
v_gene: TRBV15
d_gene: NA
abundance: few
CDR3nt: TGTGCCACCACCCGAGCAGGAGGGCCTGGGGCCAACGTCCTGACTTTC
CDR3aa: CATTRAGGPGANVLTF

j_gene: TRBJ2-4
v_gene: TRBV7-8
d_gene: NA
abundance: few
CDR3nt: TGTGCCAGCAGCTTAGATCAGGGTGGTTGGCACATTCAGTACTTC
CDR3aa: CASSLDQGGWHIQYF

j_gene: TRBJ2-5
v_gene: TRBV10-3
d_gene: TRBD1
abundance: NA
CDR3nt: TGTGCCATCAGTGAAAAGGACAGGGGGTCAAGTGGGGAGACCCAGTACTTC
CDR3aa: CAISEKDRGSSGETQYF

j_gene: TRBJ1-2
v_gene: TRBV7-2
d_gene: NA
abundance: NA
CDR3nt: TGTGCCAGCAGCGGCGGACTCCCTGTCTATGGCTACACCTTC
CDR3aa: CASSGGLPVYGYTF

j_gene: TRBJ2-7
v_gene: TRBV15
d_gene: TRBD2
abundance: NA
CDR3nt: TGTGCCACCAGCAGCCCAGCGGGGGCCTACGAGCAGTACTTC
CDR3aa: CATSSPAGAYEQYF

j_gene: TRBJ1-1
v_gene: TRBV5-1
d_gene: NA
abundance: NA
CDR3nt: TGCGCCAGCAGCCCCCGAGGGAATGGACAGAAGAACACTGAAGCTTTCTTT
CDR3aa: CASSPRGNGQKNTEAFF

j_gene: TRBJ2-7
v_gene: TRBV5-1
d_gene: NA
abundance: NA
CDR3nt: TGCGCCAGCAGCTGCTACGAGCAGTACTTC
CDR3aa: CASSCYEQYF

j_gene: TRBJ2-5
v_gene: TRBV4-2
d_gene: NA
abundance: few
CDR3nt: TGTGCCAGCAGCCGCCACCGGGGTGCTCAAGAGACCCAGTACTTC
CDR3aa: CASSRHRGAQETQYF

j_gene: TRBJ1-2
v_gene: TRBV7-2
d_gene: NA
abundance: NA
CDR3nt: TGTGCCAGCAGCTTATCGGGGGAAGAGGGCTATGGCTACACCTTC
CDR3aa: CASSLSGEEGYGYTF

j_gene: TRBJ2-7
v_gene: TRBV6-5
d_gene: NA
abundance: few
CDR3nt: TGTGCCAGCAGTTATAACGCTTGGGGCTACGAGCAGTACTTC
CDR3aa: CASSYNAWGYEQYF

j_gene: TRBJ2-1
v_gene: TRBV19
d_gene: NA
abundance: few
CDR3nt: TGTGCCAGTAGTATAGGGGGGACTGGCTCCAATGAGCAGTTCTTC
CDR3aa: CASSIGGTGSNEQFF

j_gene: TRBJ2-1
v_gene: TRBV5-1
d_gene: NA
abundance: NA
CDR3nt: TGCGCCAGCAGCTGGGGGACTGACAATGAGCAGTTCTTC
CDR3aa: CASSWGTDNEQFF

j_gene: TRBJ1-1
v_gene: TRBV7-2
d_gene: NA
abundance: NA
CDR3nt: TGTGCCAGCAGCCCTAGAGCCTATGATAACACTGAAGCTTTCTTT
CDR3aa: CASSPRAYDNTEAFF

j_gene: TRBJ2-3
v_gene: TRBV20-1
d_gene: NA
abundance: few
CDR3nt: TGCAGTGTAGCCCGGCGGGGCGTAAGCACAGATACGCAGTATTTT
CDR3aa: CSVARRGVSTDTQYF

j_gene: TRBJ2-3
v_gene: TRBV20-1
d_gene: TRBD2
abundance: few
CDR3nt: TGCAGTGCTAGGGGCGGGGGGGCAGATACGCAGTATTTT
CDR3aa: CSARGGGADTQYF

j_gene: TRBJ2-1
v_gene: TRBV5-4
d_gene: NA
abundance: many
CDR3nt: TGTGCCAGCAGCCCCCCCGTGGGACGCAGGGCCAATGAGCAGTTCTTC
CDR3aa: CASSPPVGRRANEQFF

j_gene: TRBJ2-1
v_gene: TRBV5-1
d_gene: NA
abundance: few
CDR3nt: TGCGCCAGCAGCGCCGGGACGAGATACAATGAGCAGTTCTTC
CDR3aa: CASSAGTRYNEQFF

j_gene: TRBJ2-7
v_gene: TRBV6-1
d_gene: NA
abundance: NA
CDR3nt: TGTGCCAGCAGTGAACCCGGCGAGCAGTACTTC
CDR3aa: CASSEPGEQYF